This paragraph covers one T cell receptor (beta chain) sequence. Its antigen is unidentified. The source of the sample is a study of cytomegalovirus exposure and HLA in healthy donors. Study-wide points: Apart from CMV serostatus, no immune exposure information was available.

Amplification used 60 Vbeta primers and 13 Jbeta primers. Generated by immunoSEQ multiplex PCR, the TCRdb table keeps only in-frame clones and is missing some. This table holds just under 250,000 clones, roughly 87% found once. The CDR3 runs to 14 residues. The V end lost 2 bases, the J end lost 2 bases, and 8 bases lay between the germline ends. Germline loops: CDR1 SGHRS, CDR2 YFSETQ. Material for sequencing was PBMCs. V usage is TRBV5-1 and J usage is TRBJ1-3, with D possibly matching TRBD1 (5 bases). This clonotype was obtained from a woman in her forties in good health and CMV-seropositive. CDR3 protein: CASSLGTAGNTIYF. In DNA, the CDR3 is TGCGCCAGCAGCTTAGGGACTGCTGGAAACACCATATATTTT.